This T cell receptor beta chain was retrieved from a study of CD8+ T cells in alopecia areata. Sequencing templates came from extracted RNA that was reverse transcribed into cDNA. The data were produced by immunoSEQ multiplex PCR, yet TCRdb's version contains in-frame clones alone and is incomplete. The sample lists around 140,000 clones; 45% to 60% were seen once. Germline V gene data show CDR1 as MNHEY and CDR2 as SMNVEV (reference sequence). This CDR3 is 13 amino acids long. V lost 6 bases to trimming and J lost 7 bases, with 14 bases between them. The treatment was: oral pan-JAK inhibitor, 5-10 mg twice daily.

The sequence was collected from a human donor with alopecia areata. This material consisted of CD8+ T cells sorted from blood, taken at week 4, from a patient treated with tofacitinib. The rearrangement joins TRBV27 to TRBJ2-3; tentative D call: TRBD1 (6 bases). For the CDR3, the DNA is TGTGCCAGCAGCCCGGCCAGGGGTAATACGCAGTATTTT. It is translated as CASSPARGNTQYF.